Detailed here is one TCR beta chain. The data were taken from a study of blood T cell repertoires in COVID-19. Study as a whole: COVID-19 samples collected from the United States, Italy and Spain covered acute and convalescent phases. T cells, B-cell-depleted T cells, or PBMCs supplied cDNA or gDNA.

The data were produced by immunoSEQ multiplex PCR, yet TCRdb's version contains in-frame clones alone and is incomplete. Among some 320,000 clones, approximately 91% were seen once, and the ten largest hold over 4%. The CDR3 has 16 residues. Study members were between about 18 and 95 years old and lived in 20 to 30 US regions. The source is a man in his fifties or sixties who had recovered from COVID-19. The gene calls are TRBV21-1 and TRBJ2-3; the listed D gene, TRBD1, was not tested against the DNA. TRBV21-1 is noted as a pseudogene. Sequencing input: PBMCs or T cells enriched from blood (not recorded which). The CDR3 sequence: CASSKADREAPDTQYF. CDR3 nucleotides: TGTGCCAGCAGCAAAGCGGACAGGGAGGCCCCAGATACGCAGTATTTT.